This note documents a single T cell receptor beta chain sequence. This sample was taken from a study of T cells in Graves' hyperthyroidism and ophthalmopathy. It was RNA transcripts that yielded the amplified TCR beta CDR3 regions. Researchers ran a first-round RT-PCR on the TCR CDR3 using the HTBI primer set. MiXCR, applied by TCRdb to the multiplex PCR reads, yields one record per CDR3 protein. The sample lists about 640,000 distinct CDR3 sequences, under 25% occurring once. The sequenced material came from blood. This TCR was sampled from a young man with Graves' ophthalmopathy.

The CDR3 DNA reads as TGCAGTGCTCCGCCATCGACCCTCCAAGAGACCCAGTACTTC. Translation: CSAPPSTLQETQYF. The chain is built from TRBV20-1 and TRBJ2-5; D is unresolved. The germline V gene has CDR1 DFQATT and CDR2 SNEGSKA (reference sequence). This CDR3 region has 14 residues. V lost 5 bases to trimming and J lost 1 base, with 14 bases between them.